The 7 T cell receptor beta chains given below trace back to one sample, sequenced in a study of T cell changes during pregnancy in multiple sclerosis. TCRdb's table, derived via immunoSEQ multiplex PCR, lists solely in-frame clones and lacks some. Among some 44,000 clones listed, 92% were seen once. The sample here was CD4+ T cells from peripheral blood mononuclear cells, taken in the third trimester of pregnancy. The receptors stem from a female donor with multiple sclerosis, enrolled in a pregnancy study.

V gene TRBV2 combines with J gene TRBJ1-2, with 9 bases lining up with TRBD1. Germline V CDR1 and CDR2: SNHLY, FYNNEI. The V gene end was trimmed by 4 bases and the J gene end by 8 bases; junction bases not matched to a gene: 5. The CDR3 has 13 residues. The CDR3 region is CASSAGQGYGYTF. CDR3 DNA: TGTGCCAGCAGTGCAGGACAGGGGTACGGCTACACCTTC.

The genes are TRBV10-3 and TRBJ2-2, with D tentatively TRBD1 (5 bases). Deletions cut 2 bases from V and 1 base from J, with 8 bases between. In germline, CDR1 is ENHRY, CDR2 SYGVKD. This CDR3 region has 15 residues. The CDR3: CAISERQGNTGELFF. In DNA, the CDR3 is TGTGCCATCAGTGAGCGGCAGGGGAACACCGGGGAGCTGTTTTTT.

This CDR3 reads CASSRPGDQPQHF. The CDR3 bases are TGTGCCAGCAGCCGCCCAGGGGATCAGCCCCAGCATTTT. The genes are TRBV14 and TRBJ1-5; possibly TRBD1 for D (6 bases). Germline V gene data show CDR1 as SGHDN and CDR2 as FVKESK. The V and J ends lost 4 bases and 5 bases respectively, with 9 bases between them. This CDR3 is built from 13 residues.

The chain employs TRBV5-1 and TRBJ2-7; TRBD1 matches 7 bases. The CDR3 covers 14 residues. The V gene's germline CDR1 is SGHRS and CDR2 YFSETQ. J was trimmed by 5 bases and V by 3 bases; bases with no gene match: 8. CDR3 protein: CASSYRQGSHEQYF. CDR3 DNA: TGCGCCAGCAGCTACCGACAGGGATCCCACGAGCAGTACTTC.

This chain joins TRBV7-9 and TRBJ1-1; D gene unclear. The CDR3 spans 11 residues. V lost 8 bases and J lost 8, with 12 bases in between. Germline V gives CDR1 SEHNR, CDR2 FQNEAQ (reference sequence). The CDR3 is CASSGIMEAFF. The CDR3 DNA reads TGTGCCAGCTCGGGAATAATGGAAGCTTTCTTT.

V is TRBV12-5 and J is TRBJ1-5; 9 bases agree with TRBD1. The CDR3 length is 16 residues. The germline gives CDR1 LGHNT, CDR2 FRNRAP. V lost 5 bases and J lost 4; bases outside the gene matches: 9. This CDR3 reads CASGIQTGTGNQPQHF. The DNA for the CDR3 is TGTGCTAGTGGTATCCAAACCGGGACAGGGAATCAGCCCCAGCATTTT.

This chain connects TRBV18 to TRBJ2-5, with 7 bases matching TRBD1. Germline loops: CDR1 KGHSH, CDR2 LQKENI. The CDR3 runs 15 residues. With 5 bases clipped from V and 5 bases from J, the junction kept 11 bases outside the gene matches. The CDR3 protein is CASSARQGGKETQYF. The CDR3 nucleotides read TGTGCCAGCTCAGCGAGACAGGGTGGTAAGGAGACCCAGTACTTC. Variable domain in full (rest from reference TRBV18 and TRBJ2-5): NAGVMQNPRHLVRRRGQEARLRCSPMKGHSHVYWYRQLPEEGLKFMVYLQKENIIDESGMPKERFSAEFPKEGPSILRIQQVVRGDSAAYFCASSARQGGKETQYFGPGTRLLVL.